This T cell receptor beta chain comes out of a study of cytomegalovirus exposure and HLA in healthy donors. Whole-study findings and limits: Confirmation in vitro established that a few CMV-associated chains were specific for CMV antigens. With further analysis later on, most CMV-associated TCR beta chains appeared HLA-restricted. Some segments of the V type, notably TRBV6-2 and TRBV6-3, were excluded as indistinguishable.

The CDR3 consists of 13 residues. This clone was detected a few times. Its specificity is unknown. PCR used 60 Vbeta primers and 13 Jbeta primers. Sequencing used immunoSEQ multiplex PCR; TCRdb keeps in-frame clones, though not all of them. The sample carries fewer than 200,000 clones, around four fifths recorded once. This sequence joins TRBV1 and TRBJ2-5; TRBD2 is the table's D call, not checked against the DNA. TRBV1 is labeled a pseudogene. Input material: PBMCs. This TCR was sampled from a female donor in good health and CMV-seronegative. CDR3 in DNA: TGCACCAGCACCCGAGGGACTCTCTGGAAGCAGTACTTC. Translated: CTSTRGTLWKQYF.